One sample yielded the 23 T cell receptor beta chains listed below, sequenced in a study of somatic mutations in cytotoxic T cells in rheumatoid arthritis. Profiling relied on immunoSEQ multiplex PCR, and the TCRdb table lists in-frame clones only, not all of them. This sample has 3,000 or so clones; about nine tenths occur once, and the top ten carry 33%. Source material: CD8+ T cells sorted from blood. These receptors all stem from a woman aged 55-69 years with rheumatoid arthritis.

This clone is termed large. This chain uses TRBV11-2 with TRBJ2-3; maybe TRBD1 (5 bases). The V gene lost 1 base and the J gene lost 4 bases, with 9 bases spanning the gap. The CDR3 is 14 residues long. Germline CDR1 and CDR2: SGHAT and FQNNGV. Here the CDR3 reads CASSLARVSDTQYF. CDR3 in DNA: TGTGCCAGCAGCTTAGCCAGGGTCTCAGATACGCAGTATTTT.

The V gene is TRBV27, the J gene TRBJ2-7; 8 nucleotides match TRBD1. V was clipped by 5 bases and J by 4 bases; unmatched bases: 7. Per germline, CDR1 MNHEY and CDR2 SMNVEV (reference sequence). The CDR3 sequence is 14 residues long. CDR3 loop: CASSARDRWYEQYF. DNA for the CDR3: TGTGCCAGCAGTGCCCGGGACAGGTGGTACGAGCAGTACTTC.

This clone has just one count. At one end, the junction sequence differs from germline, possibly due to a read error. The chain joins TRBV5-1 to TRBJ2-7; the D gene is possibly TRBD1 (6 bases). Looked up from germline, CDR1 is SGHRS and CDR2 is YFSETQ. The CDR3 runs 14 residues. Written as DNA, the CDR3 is TGCGCCAGCGGCTTCCGGGACAACACCTACGAGCAGTACTTC. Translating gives CASGFRDNTYEQYF. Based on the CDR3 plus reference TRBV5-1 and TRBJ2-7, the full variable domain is KAGVTQTPRYLIKTRGQQVTLSCSPISGHRSVSWYQQTPGQGLQFLFEYFSETQRNKGNFPGRFSGRQFSNSRSEMNVSTLELGDSALYLCASGFRDNTYEQYFGPGTRLTVT.

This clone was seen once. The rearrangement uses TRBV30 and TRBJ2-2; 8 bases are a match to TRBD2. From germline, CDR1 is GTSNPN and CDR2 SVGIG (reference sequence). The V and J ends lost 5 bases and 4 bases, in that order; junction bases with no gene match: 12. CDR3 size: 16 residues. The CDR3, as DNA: TGTGCCTGGGGTTACCGAACGGGAGGGACCACCGGGGAGCTGTTTTTT. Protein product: CAWGYRTGGTTGELFF.

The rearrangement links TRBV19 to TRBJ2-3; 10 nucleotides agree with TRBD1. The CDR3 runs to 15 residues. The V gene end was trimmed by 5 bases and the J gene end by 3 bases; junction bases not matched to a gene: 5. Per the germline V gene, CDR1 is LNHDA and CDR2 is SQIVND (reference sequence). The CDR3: CASSLSGQGTDTQYF. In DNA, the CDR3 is TGTGCCAGTAGTCTCTCGGGACAGGGGACAGATACGCAGTATTTT.

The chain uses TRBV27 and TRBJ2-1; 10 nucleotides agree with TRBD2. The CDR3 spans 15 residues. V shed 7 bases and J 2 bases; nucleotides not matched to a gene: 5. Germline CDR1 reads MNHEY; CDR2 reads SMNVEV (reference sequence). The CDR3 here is CASTVTSGTYNEQFF. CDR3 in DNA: TGTGCCAGCACAGTAACTAGCGGGACCTACAATGAGCAGTTCTTC.

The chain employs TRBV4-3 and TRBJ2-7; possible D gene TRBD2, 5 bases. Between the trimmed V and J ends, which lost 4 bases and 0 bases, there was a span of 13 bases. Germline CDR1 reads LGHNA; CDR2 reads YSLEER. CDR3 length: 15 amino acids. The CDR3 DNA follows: TGCGCCAGCAGCCCATCCCAGCGGAGCTCCTACGAGCAGTACTTC. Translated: CASSPSQRSSYEQYF.

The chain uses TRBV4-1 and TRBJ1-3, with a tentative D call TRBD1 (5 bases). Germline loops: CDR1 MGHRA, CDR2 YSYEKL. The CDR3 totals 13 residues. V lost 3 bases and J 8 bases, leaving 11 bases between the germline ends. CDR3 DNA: TGCGCCAGCAGCCACCCCCAAGGGGACACCATATATTTT. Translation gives CASSHPQGDTIYF.

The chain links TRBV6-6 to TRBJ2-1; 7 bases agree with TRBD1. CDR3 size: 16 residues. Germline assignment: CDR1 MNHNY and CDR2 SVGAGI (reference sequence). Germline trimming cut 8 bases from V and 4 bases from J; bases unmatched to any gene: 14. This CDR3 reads CASGWTGTASYNEQFF. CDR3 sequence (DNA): TGTGCCAGCGGGTGGACTGGGACAGCAAGTTACAATGAGCAGTTCTTC.

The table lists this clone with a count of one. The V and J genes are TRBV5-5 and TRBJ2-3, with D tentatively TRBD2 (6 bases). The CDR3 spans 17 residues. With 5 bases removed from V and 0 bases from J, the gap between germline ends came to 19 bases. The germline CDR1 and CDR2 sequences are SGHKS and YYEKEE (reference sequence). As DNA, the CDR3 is TGTGCCAGCAGAATATTACCGGGACTCCCAAGCACAGATACGCAGTATTTT. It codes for CASRILPGLPSTDTQYF.

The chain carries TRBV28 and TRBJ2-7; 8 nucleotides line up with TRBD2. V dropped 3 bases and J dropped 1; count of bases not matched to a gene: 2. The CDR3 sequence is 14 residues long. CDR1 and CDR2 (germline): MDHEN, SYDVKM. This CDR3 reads CASSFGGESYEQYF. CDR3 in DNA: TGTGCCAGCAGTTTCGGGGGGGAATCCTACGAGCAGTACTTC.

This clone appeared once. The CDR3 here is CASSQASDWGNEQFF. Here the CDR3 DNA reads TGCGCCAGCAGCCAAGCTAGCGACTGGGGCAATGAGCAGTTCTTC. This chain uses TRBV4-1 with TRBJ2-1; TRBD2 might be the D (6 bases). Germline V gene data show CDR1 as MGHRA and CDR2 as YSYEKL. Between the trimmed V and J ends, which lost 1 base and 6 bases, there was a span of 13 bases. The CDR3 runs 15 residues.

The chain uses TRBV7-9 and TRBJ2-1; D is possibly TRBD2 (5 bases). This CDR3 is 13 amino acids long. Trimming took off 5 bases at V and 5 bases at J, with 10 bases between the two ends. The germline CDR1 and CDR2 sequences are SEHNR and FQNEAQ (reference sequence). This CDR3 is CASSGAGDNEQFF. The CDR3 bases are TGTGCCAGCAGCGGCGCCGGGGACAATGAGCAGTTCTTC.

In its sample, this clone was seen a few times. The CDR3: CASSLSPGTSGTEQFF. Here the CDR3 DNA reads TGTGCCAGCAGTTTATCCCCCGGGACTAGCGGGACAGAGCAGTTCTTC. The chain couples TRBV27 to TRBJ2-1, with 13 bases that match TRBD2. The trim removed 0 bases at V and 10 bases at J, leaving 6 bases unmatched. CDR1 and CDR2 from the germline V gene are MNHEY and SMNVEV (reference sequence). This CDR3 has 16 residues.

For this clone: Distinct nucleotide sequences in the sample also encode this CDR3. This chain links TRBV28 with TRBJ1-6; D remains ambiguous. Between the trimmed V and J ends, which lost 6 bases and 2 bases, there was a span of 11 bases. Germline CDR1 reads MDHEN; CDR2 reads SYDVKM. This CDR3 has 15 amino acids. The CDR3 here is CASSQVTAYNSPLHF. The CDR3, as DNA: TGTGCCAGCAGCCAAGTAACAGCCTATAATTCACCCCTCCACTTT.

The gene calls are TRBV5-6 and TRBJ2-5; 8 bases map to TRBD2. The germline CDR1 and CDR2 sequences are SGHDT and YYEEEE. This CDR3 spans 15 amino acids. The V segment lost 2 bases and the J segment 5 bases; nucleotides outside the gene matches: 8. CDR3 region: CASSFLAGTGETQYF. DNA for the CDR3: TGTGCCAGCAGCTTCCTAGCGGGTACCGGGGAGACCCAGTACTTC.

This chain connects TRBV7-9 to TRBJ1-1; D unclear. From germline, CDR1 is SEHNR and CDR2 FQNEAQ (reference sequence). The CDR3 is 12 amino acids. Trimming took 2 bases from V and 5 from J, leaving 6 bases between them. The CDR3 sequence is CASSLQSTEAFF. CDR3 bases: TGTGCCAGCAGCTTACAGTCGACTGAAGCTTTCTTT.

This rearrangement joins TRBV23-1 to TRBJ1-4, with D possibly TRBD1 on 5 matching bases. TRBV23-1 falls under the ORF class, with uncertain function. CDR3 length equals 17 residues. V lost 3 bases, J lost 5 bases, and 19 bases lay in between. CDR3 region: CASSHLGRTCRNEKLFF. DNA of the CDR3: TGCGCCAGCAGTCATTTAGGGCGGACATGCCGGAATGAAAAACTGTTTTTT.

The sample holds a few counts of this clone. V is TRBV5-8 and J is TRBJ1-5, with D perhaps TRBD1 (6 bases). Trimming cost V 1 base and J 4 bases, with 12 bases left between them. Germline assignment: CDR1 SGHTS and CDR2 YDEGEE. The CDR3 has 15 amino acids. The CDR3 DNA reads TGTGCCAGCAGCTTGTTGACAGGTCGGAATCAGCCCCAGCATTTT. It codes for CASSLLTGRNQPQHF.

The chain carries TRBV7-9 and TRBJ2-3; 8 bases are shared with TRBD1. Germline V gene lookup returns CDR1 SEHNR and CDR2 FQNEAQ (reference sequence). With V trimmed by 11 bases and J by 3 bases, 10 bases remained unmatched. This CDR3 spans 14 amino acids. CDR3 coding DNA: TGTGCCGACCTAGTACAGGGGGAAACAGATACGCAGTATTTT. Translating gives CADLVQGETDTQYF.

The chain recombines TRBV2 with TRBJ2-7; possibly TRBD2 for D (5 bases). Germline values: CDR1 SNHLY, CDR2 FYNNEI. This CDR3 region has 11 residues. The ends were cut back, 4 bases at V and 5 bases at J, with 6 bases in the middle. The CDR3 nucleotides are TGTGCCAGCAGTGTCGGGAACGAGCAGTACTTC. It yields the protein CASSVGNEQYF.

CDR3 in amino acids: CASSPGITNEKLFF. Here the CDR3 DNA reads TGTGCCAGCAGCCCAGGGATCACTAATGAAAAACTGTTTTTT. This rearrangement joins TRBV28 to TRBJ1-4, with D perhaps TRBD1 (5 bases). The V end lost 6 bases, the J end lost 2 bases, and 10 bases lay between the germline ends. This CDR3 spans 14 amino acids. Looked up from germline, CDR1 is MDHEN and CDR2 is SYDVKM.

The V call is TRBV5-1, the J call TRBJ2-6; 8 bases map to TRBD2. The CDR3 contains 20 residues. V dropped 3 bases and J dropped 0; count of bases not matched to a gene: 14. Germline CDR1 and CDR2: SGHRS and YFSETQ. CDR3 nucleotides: TGCGCCAGCAGCTCCCCCCGGGAGGGACTAGGGGTCTCTGGGGCCAACGTCCTGACTTTC. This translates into CASSSPREGLGVSGANVLTF.